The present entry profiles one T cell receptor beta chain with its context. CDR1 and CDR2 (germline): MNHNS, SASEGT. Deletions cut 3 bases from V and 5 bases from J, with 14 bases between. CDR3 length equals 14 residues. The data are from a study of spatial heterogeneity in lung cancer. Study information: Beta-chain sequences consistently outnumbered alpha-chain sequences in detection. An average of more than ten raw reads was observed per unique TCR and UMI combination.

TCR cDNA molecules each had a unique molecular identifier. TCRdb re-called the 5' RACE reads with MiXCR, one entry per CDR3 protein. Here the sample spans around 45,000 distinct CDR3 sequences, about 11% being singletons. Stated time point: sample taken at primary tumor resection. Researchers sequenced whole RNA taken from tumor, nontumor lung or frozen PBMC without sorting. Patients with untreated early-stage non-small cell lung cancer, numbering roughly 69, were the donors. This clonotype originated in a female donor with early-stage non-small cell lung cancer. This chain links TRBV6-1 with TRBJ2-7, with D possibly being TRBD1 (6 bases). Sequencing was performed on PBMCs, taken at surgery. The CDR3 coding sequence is TGTGCCAGCAGTGATCAGGGGTCCCCTGACGAGCAGTACTTC. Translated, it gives CASSDQGSPDEQYF.